This TCR beta chain appears in the sequencing data of a study of blood T cell repertoires in COVID-19. Study-wide background: PBMCs, B-cell-depleted T cells, or T cells were the source of the cDNA or gDNA that made up the material.

In the original workflow: Nucleated cell number was recorded as an estimate derived from reference gene primer amplification. Using immunoSEQ multiplex PCR, the repertoire was profiled, and TCRdb retains in-frame clones only, with some absent. V and J calls and clone size are those listed in that table; D and trimming were worked out from the DNA. The sample holds around 65,000 clones, about three quarters seen once. V was clipped by 7 bases and J by 2 bases; unmatched bases: 9. Looked up from germline, CDR1 is MNHNY and CDR2 is SVGAGI (reference sequence). This CDR3 spans 15 amino acids. The sequence was collected from a human donor in a cohort sampled during active COVID-19. The sample comprised peripheral blood. The V and J genes are TRBV6-6 and TRBJ2-3; 7 positions match TRBD2. The CDR3 coding sequence is TGTGCCAGCACCTCTAGCGGATATTTCACAGATACGCAGTATTTT. Residues: CASTSSGYFTDTQYF.